This T cell receptor beta chain was sequenced for a study of identifying expanded T cells in peripheral blood. General observations from the study: Over approximately two and four weeks, about 15 and 18 clones changed, versus approximately 1.1 between replicates.

V trimming: 8 bases; J trimming: 4 bases; junction bases outside the gene matches: 10. The CDR3 totals 16 residues. The germline V gene encodes CDR1 LNHDA and CDR2 SQIVND (reference sequence). Libraries were prepared by immunoSEQ multiplex PCR; TCRdb keeps only in-frame clonotypes and omits some of them. In the table there are approximately 130,000 clones, around four fifths of which are singletons. Healthy donors had no documented immune events, such as infections, while sampled. The count of this clone is one. The antigen is not known. The chain is built from TRBV19 and TRBJ2-3, with 12 bases identical to TRBD1. The receptor was isolated from a person between 18 and 75 years old in good health. Sequenced material: blood. CDR3 sequence (DNA): TGTGCCAGTGCCAATCCGGGACAGGGGGCGGCAGATACGCAGTATTTT. It specifies CASANPGQGAADTQYF.